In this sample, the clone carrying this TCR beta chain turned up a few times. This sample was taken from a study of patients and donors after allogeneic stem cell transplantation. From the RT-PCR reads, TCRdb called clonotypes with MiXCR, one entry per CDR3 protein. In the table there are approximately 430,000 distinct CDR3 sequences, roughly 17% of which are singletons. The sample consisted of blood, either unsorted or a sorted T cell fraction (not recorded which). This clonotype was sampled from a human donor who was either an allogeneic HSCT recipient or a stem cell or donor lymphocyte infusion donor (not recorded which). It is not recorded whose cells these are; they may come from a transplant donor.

As DNA, the CDR3 is TGTGCCAGCAGTTACAATTTAGGGCACACAGATACGCAGTATTTT. It encodes CASSYNLGHTDTQYF. The chain is built from TRBV6-5 and TRBJ2-3; D call uncertain. The CDR3 extends over 15 amino acids. V was pared by 2 bases and J by 2 bases, with 11 bases between. Germline V lookup: CDR1 MNHEY, CDR2 SVGAGI.